This is a list of T cell receptor beta chains from one sample in a study of control samples from healthy donors and cancer patients. Profiling relied on immunoSEQ multiplex PCR, and the TCRdb table lists in-frame clones only, not all of them. The sample shows approximately 45,000 clones, approximately 90% of them seen only once. Sequenced input: PBMCs. Source of these receptors: a woman between 35 and 50 years old with head and neck cancer. Both conserved end residues are part of each CDR3. The order of the fields is J gene, V gene, D gene, clone size, CDR3 protein, CDR3 DNA. D genes are given only for firm matches. Size tells how often a clone was seen (once, few, many) or the class of an expanded clone, and some rows leave it out.

TRBJ1-1 | TRBV5-1 | . | . | CASSLEGNTEAFF | TGCGCCAGCAGCTTGGAGGGGAACACTGAAGCTTTCTTT
TRBJ1-2 | TRBV6-5 | . | . | CASSRPNYGYTF | TGTGCCAGCAGCAGGCCTAACTATGGCTACACCTTC
TRBJ2-2 | TRBV6-2/TRBV6-3 | . | . | CASSYEPVGELFF | TGTGCCAGCAGTTACGAACCCGTCGGGGAGCTGTTTTTT
TRBJ1-1 | TRBV27 | . | . | CASSLSRGLWNTEAFF | TGTGCCAGCAGTTTATCCAGGGGTTTATGGAACACTGAAGCTTTCTTT
TRBJ1-2 | TRBV6-5 | TRBD1 | . | CASSSWTGARGYTF | TGTGCCAGCAGCTCCTGGACAGGGGCACGAGGCTACACCTTC
TRBJ1-6 | TRBV5-6 | . | . | CASSSSRVRSYNSPLHF | TGTGCCAGCAGCAGTTCCAGGGTGCGATCCTATAATTCACCCCTCCACTTT
TRBJ2-5 | TRBV5-6 | TRBD2 | . | CASGLAGGESTQYF | TGTGCCAGCGGACTAGCGGGGGGGGAGAGTACCCAGTACTTC
TRBJ2-1 | TRBV9 | . | . | CASSVGATNEQFF | TGTGCCAGCAGCGTCGGAGCGACCAATGAGCAGTTCTTC
TRBJ2-7 | TRBV4-1 | TRBD2 | few | CASSQALAEGYEQYF | TGCGCCAGCAGCCAAGCGCTAGCGGAAGGCTACGAGCAGTACTTC
TRBJ1-1 | TRBV16 | TRBD1 | once | CASSRDRALRGAFF | TGTGCCAGCAGCCGCGACAGGGCGCTCAGAGGAGCTTTCTTT
TRBJ2-7 | TRBV27 | TRBD2 | . | CASSSSTSGGSYEQYF | TGTGCCAGCAGCAGCTCGACTAGCGGAGGTTCCTACGAGCAGTACTTC
TRBJ1-1 | TRBV5-1 | TRBD1 | . | CASSLTGTGNTEAFF | TGCGCCAGCAGCTTGACCGGGACAGGGAACACTGAAGCTTTCTTT
TRBJ1-2 | TRBV5-6 | . | . | CASSLDRSQLYGYTF | TGTGCCAGCAGCTTGGACAGATCTCAACTCTATGGCTACACCTTC
TRBJ1-2 | TRBV12-3/TRBV12-4 | . | . | CASSRGQNNGYTF | TGTGCCAGCAGTCGAGGACAGAACAATGGCTACACCTTC
TRBJ1-2 | TRBV7-9 | . | . | CASTSTRRGRNYGYTF | TGTGCCAGCACCTCCACCCGGAGAGGGCGCAACTATGGCTACACCTTC
TRBJ1-5 | TRBV6-6 | TRBD1 | . | CASSYSQRGQNQPQHF | TGTGCCAGCAGTTACAGTCAAAGGGGGCAAAATCAGCCCCAGCATTTT
TRBJ1-3 | TRBV9 | . | . | CASSQGRYSGNTIYF | TGTGCCAGCAGCCAGGGACGTTACTCTGGAAACACCATATATTTT
TRBJ2-1 | TRBV6-1 | . | . | CASSEARTVYNEQFF | TGTGCCAGCAGTGAAGCCAGGACAGTCTACAATGAGCAGTTCTTC
TRBJ1-2 | TRBV29-1 | . | . | CSVGWDTSNYGYTF | TGCAGCGTCGGGTGGGACACTTCTAACTATGGCTACACCTTC
TRBJ1-6 | TRBV5-6 | . | few | CASSVTDSPLHF | TGTGCCAGCAGCGTCACTGATTCACCCCTCCACTTT
TRBJ2-2 | TRBV4-1 | TRBD1 | . | CASSPSPGQVHTGELFF | TGCGCCAGCAGCCCTTCACCGGGACAGGTCCACACCGGGGAGCTGTTTTTT
TRBJ2-5 | TRBV18 | . | . | CASSPGSQETQYF | TGTGCCAGCTCACCCGGGAGCCAAGAGACCCAGTACTTC
TRBJ1-1 | TRBV3-1/TRBV3-2 | . | . | CASSQEPGVDTEAFF | TGTGCCAGCAGCCAAGAACCAGGGGTGGACACTGAAGCTTTCTTT
TRBJ2-7 | TRBV25-1 | . | . | CASSPRSGSYEQYF | TGTGCCAGCAGTCCCCGTTCAGGGTCCTACGAGCAGTACTTC
TRBJ1-5 | TRBV6-6 | . | . | CASSYSTVRNQPQHF | TGTGCCAGCAGTTACTCGACAGTCCGCAATCAGCCCCAGCATTTT
TRBJ2-5 | TRBV4-1 | . | . | CASSQDFRGRETQYF | TGCGCCAGCAGCCAAGATTTCAGGGGACGAGAGACCCAGTACTTC
TRBJ2-3 | TRBV5-4 | TRBD2 | . | CASSLYLAGGTDTQYF | TGTGCCAGCAGCTTGTATCTAGCGGGAGGGACAGATACGCAGTATTTT
TRBJ1-4 | TRBV7-2 | . | . | CASSLDQARLFF | TGTGCCAGCAGCTTAGACCAGGCACGACTGTTTTTT
TRBJ1-3 | TRBV3-1/TRBV3-2 | . | . | CASSPHIRNSGNTIYF | TGTGCCAGCAGCCCGCATATTCGGAACTCTGGAAACACCATATATTTT
TRBJ2-7 | TRBV5-4 | . | . | CASSLVRGINHYEQYF | TGTGCCAGCAGCTTGGTTAGGGGGATCAACCATTACGAGCAGTACTTC
TRBJ2-3 | TRBV5-1 | . | . | CASSSNGELTDTQYF | TGCGCCAGCAGCTCGAATGGGGAACTCACAGATACGCAGTATTTT
TRBJ1-1 | TRBV30 | . | . | CAWSDTYTEAFF | TGTGCCTGGAGTGACACGTACACTGAAGCTTTCTTT
TRBJ2-7 | TRBV2 | . | . | CASSVGVPYEQYF | TGTGCCAGCAGTGTTGGGGTGCCCTACGAGCAGTACTTC
TRBJ2-7 | TRBV28 | TRBD1 | . | CASSWDRGLSYEQYF | TGTGCCAGCAGTTGGGACAGGGGATTATCCTACGAGCAGTACTTC
TRBJ1-6 | TRBV27 | . | . | CASSTLHQLGSPLHF | TGTGCCAGCAGCACCCTTCACCAACTAGGGTCACCCCTCCACTTT
TRBJ2-1 | TRBV28 | TRBD2 | . | CASTASGSSYNEQFF | TGTGCCAGCACGGCTAGCGGGAGCTCCTACAATGAGCAGTTCTTC
TRBJ1-4 | TRBV4-1 | TRBD1 | . | CASSQPGQGDEKLFF | TGCGCCAGCAGCCAACCGGGACAGGGGGATGAAAAACTGTTTTTT
TRBJ1-4 | TRBV15 | . | few | CATSRGSDRSSNEKLFF | TGTGCCACCAGCAGAGGGTCCGACAGGTCCTCTAATGAAAAACTGTTTTTT
TRBJ2-2 | TRBV11-2 | TRBD2 | . | CASSLVAGEVTGELFF | TGTGCCAGCAGCTTGGTAGCGGGAGAGGTTACCGGGGAGCTGTTTTTT
TRBJ1-1 | TRBV6-5 | . | . | CASSKPGGRAFF | TGTGCCAGCAGCAAACCGGGCGGTCGAGCTTTCTTT
TRBJ2-1 | TRBV7-8 | TRBD2 | . | CASSRGLAGGEQFF | TGTGCCAGCAGCCGAGGACTAGCGGGAGGGGAGCAGTTCTTC
TRBJ2-7 | TRBV7-9 | TRBD2 | few | CASSPLAGGPHEQYF | TGTGCCAGCAGCCCACTAGCGGGGGGGCCACACGAGCAGTACTTC
TRBJ2-1 | TRBV2 | . | . | CASKGRIYNEQFF | TGTGCCAGCAAAGGAAGGATTTACAATGAGCAGTTCTTC
TRBJ2-3 | TRBV3-1/TRBV3-2 | TRBD2 | . | CASSQAGTSEADTQYF | TGTGCCAGCAGCCAAGCCGGGACTAGTGAAGCAGATACGCAGTATTTT
TRBJ2-7 | TRBV28 | TRBD1 | . | CASSFRDRGRLRSYEQYF | TGTGCCAGCAGTTTTCGGGACAGGGGGCGCCTCCGCTCCTACGAGCAGTACTTC
TRBJ1-5 | TRBV28 | . | . | CASFGRSKGSNQPQHF | TGTGCCAGCTTCGGCAGGTCTAAGGGTAGCAATCAGCCCCAGCATTTT
TRBJ2-5 | TRBV4-1 | TRBD2 | . | CASSQDTGTSGRAETQYF | TGCGCCAGCAGCCAAGATACGGGGACTAGCGGGAGGGCGGAGACCCAGTACTTC
TRBJ1-4 | TRBV29-1 | . | . | CSVDRGKGKLFF | TGCAGCGTTGATCGGGGGAAGGGAAAACTGTTTTTT
TRBJ1-4 | TRBV5-1 | TRBD1 | . | CASSTQGGNEKLFF | TGCGCCAGCAGCACACAGGGGGGCAATGAAAAACTGTTTTTT
TRBJ2-5 | TRBV5-1 | TRBD2 | . | CASSLGGLAEYQETQYF | TGCGCCAGCAGCTTGGGGGGACTAGCGGAGTACCAAGAGACCCAGTACTTC
TRBJ2-2 | TRBV29-1 | . | . | CSVAIRGPLARQAGELFF | TGCAGCGTTGCCATCCGGGGTCCCCTAGCGCGGCAAGCCGGGGAGCTGTTTTTT
TRBJ1-1 | TRBV28 | . | . | CASSFATQGRAGMNTEAFF | TGTGCCAGCAGTTTTGCGACCCAGGGCCGAGCCGGGATGAACACTGAAGCTTTCTTT
TRBJ1-2 | TRBV5-5 | . | . | CASSLDDSRNYGYTF | TGTGCCAGCAGCTTGGATGACTCCAGAAACTATGGCTACACCTTC
TRBJ2-1 | TRBV6-5 | . | . | CAINSELGYGEQFF | TGTGCCATCAACAGCGAGCTTGGGTACGGTGAGCAGTTCTTC
TRBJ2-1 | TRBV19 | . | . | CASSIPSLEQFF | TGTGCCAGTAGTATCCCCAGCCTTGAGCAGTTCTTC
TRBJ1-3 | TRBV7-9 | . | once | CASSSSTGAGNTIYF | TGTGCCAGCAGCTCAAGCACAGGAGCGGGAAACACCATATATTTT
TRBJ1-3 | TRBV29-1 | . | . | CSVVTGANTIYF | TGCAGCGTTGTGACCGGGGCGAACACCATATATTTT
TRBJ2-7 | TRBV11-3 | TRBD2 | . | CASSLIAGDSEQYF | TGTGCCAGCAGCTTAATAGCGGGAGACTCCGAGCAGTACTTC
TRBJ1-2 | TRBV4-2 | . | . | CASSQAAAEPDGYTF | TGTGCCAGCAGCCAAGCGGCCGCCGAACCGGATGGCTACACCTTC